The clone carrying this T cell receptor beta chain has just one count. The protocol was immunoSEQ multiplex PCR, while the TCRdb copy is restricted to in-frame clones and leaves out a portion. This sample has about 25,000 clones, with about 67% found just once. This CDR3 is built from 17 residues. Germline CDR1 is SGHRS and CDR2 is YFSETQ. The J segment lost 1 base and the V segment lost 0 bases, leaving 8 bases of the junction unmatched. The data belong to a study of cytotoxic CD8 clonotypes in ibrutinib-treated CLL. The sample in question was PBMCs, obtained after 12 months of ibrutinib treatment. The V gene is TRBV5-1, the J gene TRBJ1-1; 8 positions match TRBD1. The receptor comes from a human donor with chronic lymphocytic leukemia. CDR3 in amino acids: CASSLGTGTGSNTEAFF. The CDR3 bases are TGCGCCAGCAGCTTGGGGACCGGGACAGGCTCGAACACTGAAGCTTTCTTT.